This TCR beta chain is from a study of cytomegalovirus exposure and HLA in healthy donors. PCR amplification relied on 60 Vbeta primers (plus 13 Jbeta primers). Only in-frame clones appear in the TCRdb table, and some are missing; sequencing was by immunoSEQ multiplex PCR. The table shows some 190,000 clones, with roughly 10% occurring only once. Input material: PBMCs. This clonotype was sampled from a woman in her twenties or thirties in good health and CMV-seropositive.

This chain's CDR3 is CALEQGVNSPLHF. In DNA, the CDR3 is TGTGCCTTGGAGCAGGGGGTAAATTCACCCCTCCACTTT. J is TRBJ1-6 and V is TRBV30, with 7 bases aligning to TRBD1. Germline V gives CDR1 GTSNPN, CDR2 SVGIG (reference sequence). Trimming at V came to 7 bases and at J to 7 bases, leaving 7 bases not matched to a gene. The CDR3 consists of 13 residues. The complete variable domain, with remaining parts taken from reference TRBV30 and TRBJ1-6, reads SQTIHQWPATLVQPVGSPLSLECTVEGTSNPNLYWYRQAAGRGLQLLFYSVGIGQISSEVPQNLSASRPQDRQFILSSKKLLLSDSGFYLCALEQGVNSPLHFGNGTRLTVT.